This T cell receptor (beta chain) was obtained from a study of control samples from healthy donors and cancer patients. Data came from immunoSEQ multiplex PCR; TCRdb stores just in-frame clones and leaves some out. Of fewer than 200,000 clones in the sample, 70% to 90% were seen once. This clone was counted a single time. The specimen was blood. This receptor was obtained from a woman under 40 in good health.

CDR3 in amino acids: CASSYWDNPHEQYF. The CDR3 DNA follows: TGTGCCAGCAGTTATTGGGACAATCCCCACGAGCAGTACTTC. This chain connects TRBV6-5 to TRBJ2-7, with D possibly TRBD1 on 6 matching bases. There are 14 residues in the CDR3. In germline, CDR1 is MNHEY, CDR2 SVGAGI. The ends were cut back, 3 bases at V and 5 bases at J, with 14 bases in the middle.